This T cell receptor (beta chain) appears in the sequencing data of a study of response to subunit inactivated influenza vaccine. Trimming shortened V by 2 bases and J by 1 base, and 9 bases separated the two germline ends. The CDR3 covers 15 residues. The V gene's germline CDR1 is ENHRY and CDR2 SYGVKD. TCRdb reanalysed the RT-PCR reads using MiXCR and keeps one entry per CDR3 protein. The data hold about 170,000 distinct CDR3 sequences, with more than 10% observed a single time. This clonotype was recorded many times. This sample also appeared in a second study, on T cells expressing NK-cell markers. That study reports: The TCR beta cDNA came from 5'RACE template switching with UMIs. Repertoire data for TCR beta were derived from sorted T cells (CD3+CD56+NKG2C+, CD3+CD56+NKG2C- and CD3+CD56-NKG2C+).

The receptor was isolated from a man over 45 who received an inactivated influenza vaccine. This chain joins TRBV10-3 and TRBJ2-4, with a tentative D call TRBD2 (6 bases). Source: CD8+ T cells sorted from PBMCs, taken roughly 12 days after vaccination. Written as DNA, the CDR3 is TGTGCCATCAGTGAGGGGGGACTTGCCAAAAACATTCAGTACTTC. It specifies CAISEGGLAKNIQYF.